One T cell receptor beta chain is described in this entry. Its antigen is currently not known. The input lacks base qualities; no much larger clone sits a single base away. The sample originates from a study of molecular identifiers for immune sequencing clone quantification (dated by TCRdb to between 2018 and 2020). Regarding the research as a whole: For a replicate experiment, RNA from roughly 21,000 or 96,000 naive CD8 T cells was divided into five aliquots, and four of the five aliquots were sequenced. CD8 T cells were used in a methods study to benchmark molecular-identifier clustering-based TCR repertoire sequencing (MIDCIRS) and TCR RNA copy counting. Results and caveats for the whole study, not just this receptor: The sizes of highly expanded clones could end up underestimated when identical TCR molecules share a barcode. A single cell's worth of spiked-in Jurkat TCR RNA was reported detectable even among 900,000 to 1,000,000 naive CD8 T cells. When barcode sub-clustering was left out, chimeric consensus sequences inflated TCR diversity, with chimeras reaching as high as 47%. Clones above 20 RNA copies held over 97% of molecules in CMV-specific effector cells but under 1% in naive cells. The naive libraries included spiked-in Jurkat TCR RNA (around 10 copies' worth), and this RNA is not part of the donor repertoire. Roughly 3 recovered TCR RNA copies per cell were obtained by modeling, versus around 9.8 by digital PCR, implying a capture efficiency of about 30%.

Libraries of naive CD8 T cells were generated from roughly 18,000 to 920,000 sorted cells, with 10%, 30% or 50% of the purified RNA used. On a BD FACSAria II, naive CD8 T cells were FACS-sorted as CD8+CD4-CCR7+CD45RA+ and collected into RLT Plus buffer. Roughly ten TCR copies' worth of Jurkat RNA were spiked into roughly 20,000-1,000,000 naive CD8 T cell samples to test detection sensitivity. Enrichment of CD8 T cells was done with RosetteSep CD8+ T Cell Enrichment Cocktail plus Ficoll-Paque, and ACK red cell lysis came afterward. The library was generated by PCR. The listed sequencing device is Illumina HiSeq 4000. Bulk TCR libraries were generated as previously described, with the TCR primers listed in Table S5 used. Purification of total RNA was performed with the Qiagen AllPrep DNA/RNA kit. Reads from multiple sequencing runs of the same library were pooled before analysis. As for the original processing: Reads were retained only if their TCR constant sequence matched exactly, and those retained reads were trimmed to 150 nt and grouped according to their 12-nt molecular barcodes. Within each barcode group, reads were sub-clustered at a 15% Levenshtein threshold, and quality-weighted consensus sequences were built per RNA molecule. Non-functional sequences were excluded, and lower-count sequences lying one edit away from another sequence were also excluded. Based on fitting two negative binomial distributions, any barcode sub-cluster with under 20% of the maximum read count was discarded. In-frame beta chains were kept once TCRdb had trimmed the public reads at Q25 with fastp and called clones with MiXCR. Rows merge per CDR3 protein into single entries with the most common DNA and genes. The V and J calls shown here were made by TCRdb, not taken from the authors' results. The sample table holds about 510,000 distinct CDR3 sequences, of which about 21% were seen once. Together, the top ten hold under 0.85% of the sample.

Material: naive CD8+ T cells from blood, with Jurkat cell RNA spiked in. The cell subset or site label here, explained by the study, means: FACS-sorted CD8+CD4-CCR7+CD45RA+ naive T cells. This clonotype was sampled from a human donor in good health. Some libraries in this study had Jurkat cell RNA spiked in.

The DNA reads TGTGCCAGTAGTCCAGGGGAGAGTAGCGAGCAGTACTTC. Translated, it reads CASSPGESSEQYF. The sequence is built from TRBV19 and TRBJ2-7; TRBD1 could be the D gene, as 6 bases match. The CDR3 holds 13 amino acids from the cysteine to the phenylalanine. Of all the DNA, just the CDR3 is kept, 39 bases in frame from base 1. CDR1 is given as LNHDA and CDR2 as SQIVND, both from the germline V gene (reference sequence). V sheds 5 bases and J sheds 6 bases, leaving 14 bases between their ends.